These 10 T cell receptor beta chains came from one sample sequenced in a study of TIL therapy for anti-PD-1-resistant metastatic lung cancer. The sample's time point: pre-treatment sample, taken before nivolumab and TIL therapy. This was the immunoSEQ v3 assay. The assay was immunoSEQ multiplex PCR, and TCRdb's table has in-frame clones only and misses some. The sample consists of 14,000 to 15,000 clones, 86% of them appearing once. This specimen was blood, taken at baseline. All receptors derive from a person aged 25 to 80 with non-small cell lung cancer.

Notes on this clone: Relative to the germline gene, one junction end is altered; a read error may explain this. Written as DNA, the CDR3 is TGTGCCAGCAGTAACTCACCAGGCCGTTCACCCCTCCACTTT. Its translation: CASSNSPGRSPLHF. The V and J genes are TRBV6-6 and TRBJ1-6; D gene ambiguous. Germline V CDR1 and CDR2: MNHNY, SVGAGI (reference sequence). This CDR3 has 14 residues.

The chain uses TRBV2 and TRBJ2-3; TRBD1 agrees at 8 bases. Germline CDR1 and CDR2: SNHLY and FYNNEI. This CDR3 region has 14 residues. Unmatched junction bases numbered 4, after V lost 5 bases and J lost 3 bases. In nucleotides, the CDR3 is TGTGCCAGCAGTAGACAGGGGAAGACAGATACGCAGTATTTT. It specifies CASSRQGKTDTQYF. Looking up the rest from reference TRBV2 and TRBJ2-3 gives the full variable domain: EPEVTQTPSHQVTQMGQEVILRCVPISNHLYFYWYRQILGQKVEFLVSFYNNEISEKSEIFDDQFSVERPDGSNFTLKIRSTKLEDSAMYFCASSRQGKTDTQYFGPGTRLTVL.

This clone has just a few counts. The chain joins TRBV28 to TRBJ1-5; a possible D gene is TRBD1 (6 bases). The CDR3 has 15 amino acids. The germline gives CDR1 MDHEN, CDR2 SYDVKM. The ends were cut back, 6 bases at V and 2 bases at J, with 14 bases in the middle. The CDR3 sequence: CASRLRDTGNQPQHF. CDR3 bases: TGTGCCAGCAGACTCCGGGACACAGGCAATCAGCCCCAGCATTTT.

The chain carries TRBV4-3 and TRBJ1-5, with 9 positions matching TRBD1. J lost 6 bases, V lost 0 bases, and 6 bases had no gene match. CDR3 length: 16 amino acids. The V gene's germline CDR1 is LGHNA and CDR2 YSLEER. CDR3 sequence reads: CASSQDHRGRTQPQHF. In DNA form, the CDR3 reads TGCGCCAGCAGCCAAGATCACAGGGGGCGGACTCAGCCCCAGCATTTT.

The rearrangement uses TRBV19 and TRBJ2-1; 7 nucleotides align to TRBD2. CDR3 size: 17 residues. Germline loops: CDR1 LNHDA, CDR2 SQIVND (reference sequence). Unmatched junction bases numbered 8, after V lost 3 bases and J lost 0 bases. CDR3 nucleotides: TGTGCCAGTAGTATCCCACTAGCGTCCAGCTCCTACAATGAGCAGTTCTTC. Its translation is CASSIPLASSSYNEQFF.

The chain couples TRBV9 to TRBJ2-3; 7 bases agree with TRBD2. With V trimmed by 3 bases and J by 0 bases, 4 bases remained unmatched. CDR3 length: 15 residues. Germline-derived CDR1 and CDR2 are SGDLS and YYNGEE. Here the CDR3 reads CASSASGTSTDTQYF. CDR3 bases: TGTGCCAGCAGCGCGAGCGGGACTAGCACAGATACGCAGTATTTT.

The chain is built from TRBV19 and TRBJ1-5; D possibly corresponds to TRBD1 (6 bases). Trimming stripped 4 bases from V and 4 bases from J, with 17 bases between. Germline V gene data show CDR1 as LNHDA and CDR2 as SQIVND (reference sequence). The CDR3 is 16 amino acids. CDR3 DNA sequence: TGTGCCAGTAGTAGAGGACAGCGCGGTGGGAATCAGCCCCAGCATTTT. This codes for CASSRGQRGGNQPQHF.

V gene TRBV15 combines with J gene TRBJ2-6, with D possibly being TRBD2 (5 bases). The CDR3 is 16 amino acids. V shed 8 bases and J shed 0 bases, with 14 bases lying between them. Germline V gene data show CDR1 as LNHNV and CDR2 as YYDKDF (reference sequence). CDR3 residues: CATGPRGSSGANVLTF. CDR3 bases: TGTGCCACCGGCCCCCGAGGGAGCTCTGGGGCCAACGTCCTGACTTTC.

The V and J genes are TRBV19 and TRBJ1-5; 7 bases are shared with TRBD1. With V trimmed by 3 bases and J by 2 bases, 7 bases remained unmatched. The CDR3 has 16 residues. Germline assignment: CDR1 LNHDA and CDR2 SQIVND (reference sequence). CDR3: CASSIHITGGNQPQHF. CDR3 DNA sequence: TGTGCCAGTAGTATCCACATTACAGGGGGCAATCAGCCCCAGCATTTT.

The chain couples TRBV28 to TRBJ2-2; maybe TRBD1 (7 bases). The germline V gene has CDR1 MDHEN and CDR2 SYDVKM. Trimming shortened V by 5 bases and J by 4 bases, and 17 bases separated the two germline ends. This CDR3 has 16 amino acids. The CDR3, as DNA: TGTGCCAGCAGTACGCCCGCAGGGGGGCTCACCGGGGAGCTGTTTTTT. Protein: CASSTPAGGLTGELFF.